This TCR beta chain was recovered during a study of blood T cells in healthy people across ages. A second PCR, run for roughly 7 to 12 cycles, used a sample-barcoded 5' primer plus a J-beta primer mix. The authors tagged each cDNA molecule using a template-switch adaptor with 12 random nucleotides. CDR3-containing paired-end reads numbered at least 2.5 million in each sample. TCRdb processed the 5' RACE reads anew with MiXCR; each CDR3 protein has one entry. In the table there are 800,000 to 1,000,000 distinct CDR3 sequences, roughly 52% of which are singletons. The authors isolated at least 6 million PBMCs per sample. The V gene's germline CDR1 is SEHNR and CDR2 FQNEAQ (reference sequence). The ends were cut back, 9 bases at V and 2 bases at J, with 9 bases in the middle. There are 12 residues in the CDR3. Points on this clonotype: What it recognizes is unknown.

Study-wide results and caveats: Higher diversity, along with more naive CD4+ cells, distinguished long-lived donors from aged donors.

The V gene is TRBV7-9, the J gene TRBJ2-3, with D unresolved. This TCR came from a man aged 30 to 45 in good health. The sequencing sample was made of blood. The chain's CDR3 is CASELVTDTQYF. CDR3 DNA sequence: TGTGCCAGTGAACTGGTCACAGATACGCAGTATTTT.